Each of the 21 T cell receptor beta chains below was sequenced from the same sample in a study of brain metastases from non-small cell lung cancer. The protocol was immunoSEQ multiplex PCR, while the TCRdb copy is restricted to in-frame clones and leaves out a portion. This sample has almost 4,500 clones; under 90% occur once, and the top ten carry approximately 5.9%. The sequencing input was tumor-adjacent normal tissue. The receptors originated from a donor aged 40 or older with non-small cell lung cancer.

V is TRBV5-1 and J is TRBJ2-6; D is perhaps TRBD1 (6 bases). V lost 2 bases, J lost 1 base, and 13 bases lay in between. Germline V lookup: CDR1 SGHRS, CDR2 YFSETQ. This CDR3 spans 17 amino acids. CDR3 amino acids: CASSLNTGRSGANVLTF. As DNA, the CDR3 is TGCGCCAGCAGCTTAAATACAGGGAGATCTGGGGCCAACGTCCTGACTTTC.

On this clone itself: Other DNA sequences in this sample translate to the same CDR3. The CDR3 DNA reads as TGTGCCAGCAGTTTGTCTGGGGAAGGCTACACCTTC. Protein: CASSLSGEGYTF. The V call is TRBV12-3 or TRBV12-4, the J call TRBJ1-2; D unclear. CDR3 length: 12 residues. V was pared by 3 bases and J by 8 bases, with 10 bases between.

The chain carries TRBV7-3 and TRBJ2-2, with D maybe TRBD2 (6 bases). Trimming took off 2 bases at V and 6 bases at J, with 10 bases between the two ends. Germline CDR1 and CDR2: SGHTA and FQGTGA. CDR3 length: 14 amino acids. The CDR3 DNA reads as TGTGCCAGCAGCTTACGGGGGAAGGCCGGGGAGCTGTTTTTT. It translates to CASSLRGKAGELFF. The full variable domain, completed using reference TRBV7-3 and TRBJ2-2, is GAGVSQTPSNKVTEKGKYVELRCDPISGHTALYWYRQSLGQGPEFLIYFQGTGAADDSGLPNDRFFAVRPEGSVSTLKIQRTERGDSAVYLCASSLRGKAGELFFGEGSRLTVL.

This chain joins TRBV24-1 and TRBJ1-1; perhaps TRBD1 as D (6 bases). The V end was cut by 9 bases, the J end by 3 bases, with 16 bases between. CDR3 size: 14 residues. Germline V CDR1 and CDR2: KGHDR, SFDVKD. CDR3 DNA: TGTGCCACCGCCAGGGGAGGCGGTTACACTGAAGCTTTCTTT. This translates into CATARGGGYTEAFF.

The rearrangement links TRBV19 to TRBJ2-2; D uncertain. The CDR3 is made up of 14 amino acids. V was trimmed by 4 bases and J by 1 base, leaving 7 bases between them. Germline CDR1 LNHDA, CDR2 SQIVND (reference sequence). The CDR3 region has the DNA TGTGCCAGTAGTAACTCGCGGAACACCGGGGAGCTGTTTTTT. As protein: CASSNSRNTGELFF.

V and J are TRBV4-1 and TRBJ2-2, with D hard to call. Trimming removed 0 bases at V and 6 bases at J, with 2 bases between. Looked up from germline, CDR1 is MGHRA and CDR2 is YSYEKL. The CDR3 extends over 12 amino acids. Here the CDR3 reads CASSQEAGELFF. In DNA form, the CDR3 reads TGCGCCAGCAGCCAAGAGGCCGGGGAGCTGTTTTTT.

CDR3 bases: TGCGCCAGCAGCCAAGACAGGGGGGATTCACCCCTCCACTTT. Residues: CASSQDRGDSPLHF. This chain links TRBV4-3 with TRBJ1-6, with 7 nucleotides matching TRBD1. From germline, CDR1 is LGHNA and CDR2 YSLEER. The CDR3 consists of 14 residues. The J segment lost 8 bases and the V segment lost 0 bases, leaving 1 base of the junction unmatched.

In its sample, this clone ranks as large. The CDR3 nucleotides read TGTGCCAGCAGTTTAACTCCCGGGACAGGGTCGAACTACGAGCAGTACTTC. Protein: CASSLTPGTGSNYEQYF. The chain recombines TRBV27 with TRBJ2-7; TRBD1 aligns across 9 bases. The CDR3 is 17 residues long. Germline CDR1 and CDR2: MNHEY and SMNVEV (reference sequence). The V and J ends lost 2 bases and 3 bases, in that order; junction bases with no gene match: 11.

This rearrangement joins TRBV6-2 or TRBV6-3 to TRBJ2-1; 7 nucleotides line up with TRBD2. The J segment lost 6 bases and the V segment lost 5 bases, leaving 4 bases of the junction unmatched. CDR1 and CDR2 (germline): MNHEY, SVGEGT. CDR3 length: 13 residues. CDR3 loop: CASSVGLRNEQFF. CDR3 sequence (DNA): TGTGCCAGCAGTGTGGGACTACGCAATGAGCAGTTCTTC.

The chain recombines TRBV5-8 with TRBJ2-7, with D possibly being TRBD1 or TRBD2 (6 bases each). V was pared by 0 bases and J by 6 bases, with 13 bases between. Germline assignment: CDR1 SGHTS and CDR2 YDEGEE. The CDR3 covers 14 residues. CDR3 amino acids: CASSLAAGGGEQYF. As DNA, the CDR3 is TGTGCCAGCAGCTTGGCCGCAGGAGGGGGCGAGCAGTACTTC.

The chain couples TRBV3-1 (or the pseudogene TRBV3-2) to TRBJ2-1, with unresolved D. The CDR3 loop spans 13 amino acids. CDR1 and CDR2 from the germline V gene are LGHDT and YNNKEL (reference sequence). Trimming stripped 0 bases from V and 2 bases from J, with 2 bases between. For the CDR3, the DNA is TGTGCCAGCAGCCAAGAGGCCTACAATGAGCAGTTCTTC. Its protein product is CASSQEAYNEQFF.

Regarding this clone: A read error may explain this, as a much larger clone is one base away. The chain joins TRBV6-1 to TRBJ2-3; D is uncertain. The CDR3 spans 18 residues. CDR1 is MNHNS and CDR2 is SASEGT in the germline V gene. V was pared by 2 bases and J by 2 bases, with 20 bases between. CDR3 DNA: TGTGCCAGCAGTGAATCAGAGACACAACGTACCTTCACAGATACGCAGTATTTT. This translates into CASSESETQRTFTDTQYF.

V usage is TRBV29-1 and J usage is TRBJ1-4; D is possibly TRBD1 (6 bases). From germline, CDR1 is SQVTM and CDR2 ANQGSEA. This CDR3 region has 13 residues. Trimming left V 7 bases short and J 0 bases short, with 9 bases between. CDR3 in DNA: TGCAGCGGACAGGACGCAACTAATGAAAAACTGTTTTTT. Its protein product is CSGQDATNEKLFF.

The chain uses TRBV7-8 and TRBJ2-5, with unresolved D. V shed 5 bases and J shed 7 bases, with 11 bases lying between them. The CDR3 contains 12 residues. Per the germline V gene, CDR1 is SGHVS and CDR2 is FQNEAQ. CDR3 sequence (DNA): TGTGCCAGCAGCCCCTCCCTTGGGACCCAGTACTTC. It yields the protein CASSPSLGTQYF.

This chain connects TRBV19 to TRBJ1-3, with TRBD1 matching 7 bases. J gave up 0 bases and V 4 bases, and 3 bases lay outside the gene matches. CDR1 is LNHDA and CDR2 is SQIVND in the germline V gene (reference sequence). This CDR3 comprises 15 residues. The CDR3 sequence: CASSSGTASGNTIYF. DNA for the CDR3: TGTGCCAGTAGTAGCGGGACAGCCTCTGGAAACACCATATATTTT.

CDR3 in amino acids: CASSQDVLTSTSGYGYTF. The CDR3 region has the DNA TGTGCCAGCAGCCAAGACGTACTTACATCGACCTCGGGCTATGGCTACACCTTC. The V and J genes are TRBV14 and TRBJ1-2; no clear D gene. V lost 0 bases to trimming and J lost 4 bases, with 21 bases between them. The CDR3 extends over 18 amino acids. Germline assignment: CDR1 SGHDN and CDR2 FVKESK.

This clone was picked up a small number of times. Written as DNA, the CDR3 is TGTGCCAGTAGTATAACGAAGAACACTGAAGCTTTCTTT. It yields the protein CASSITKNTEAFF. The J gene is TRBJ1-1, the V gene TRBV19; D remains ambiguous. V shed 2 bases and J shed 1 base, with 5 bases lying between them. CDR3 length equals 13 residues. Looked up from germline, CDR1 is LNHDA and CDR2 is SQIVND (reference sequence).

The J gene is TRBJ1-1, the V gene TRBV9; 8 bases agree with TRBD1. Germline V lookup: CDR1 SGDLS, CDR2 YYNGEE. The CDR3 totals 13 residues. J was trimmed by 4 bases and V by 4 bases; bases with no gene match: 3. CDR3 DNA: TGTGCCAGCAGCCTGACAGGGGTCACTGAAGCTTTCTTT. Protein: CASSLTGVTEAFF. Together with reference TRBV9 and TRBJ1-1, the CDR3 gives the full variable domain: DSGVTQTPKHLITATGQRVTLRCSPRSGDLSVYWYQQSLDQGLQFLIQYYNGEERAKGNILERFSAQQFPDLHSELNLSSLELGDSALYFCASSLTGVTEAFFGQGTRLTVV.

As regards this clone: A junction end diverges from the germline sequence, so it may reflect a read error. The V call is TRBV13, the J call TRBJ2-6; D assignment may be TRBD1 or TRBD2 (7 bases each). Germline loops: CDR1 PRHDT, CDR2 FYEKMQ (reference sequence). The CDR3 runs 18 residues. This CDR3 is CASSPGSGGAELVNVLTF. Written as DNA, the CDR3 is TGTGCCAGCAGCCCGGGCTCAGGGGGGGCCGAATTGGTCAACGTTCTGACTTTC.

The CDR3 sequence is CASSVKGTSTGELFF. The CDR3, as DNA: TGTGCCAGCAGCGTAAAAGGGACTAGCACCGGGGAGCTGTTTTTT. This rearrangement joins TRBV9 to TRBJ2-2, with 8 positions matching TRBD2. The CDR3 has 15 residues. Trimming cost V 1 base and J 4 bases; bases outside gene matches: 3. Germline V gives CDR1 SGDLS, CDR2 YYNGEE.

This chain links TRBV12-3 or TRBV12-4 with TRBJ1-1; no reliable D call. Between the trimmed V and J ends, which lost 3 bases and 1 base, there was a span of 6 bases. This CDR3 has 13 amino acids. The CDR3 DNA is TGTGCCAGCAGTTTTTTCGGGAACACTGAAGCTTTCTTT. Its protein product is CASSFFGNTEAFF.